The text below deals with one TCR beta chain. Its antigen is not known. Profiled with immunoSEQ multiplex PCR; TCRdb holds only in-frame clones, not every one. The data contain 1.5 million to 1.9 million clones, approximately 98% of them singletons. This CDR3 is 17 amino acids long. With 0 bases removed from V and 7 bases from J, the gap between germline ends came to 22 bases. Germline V CDR1 and CDR2: LNHDA, SQIVND (reference sequence). The data originate from a study of shared clonotypes between healthy human individuals. Study-wide results and limits: Specimens sampled were limited to blood, with tissue repertoires likely differing. Naive subsets tended to show greater estimated richness than memory subsets.

The donors were all Caucasian adults (living in Nashville, Tennessee). CD4+ cells yielded CD45RA+ naive and CD45RA-negative memory subsets. The sequence derives from a man aged 30 to 39 in good health. The V and J genes are TRBV19 and TRBJ2-7, with D perhaps matching TRBD1 or TRBD2 (5 bases each). Sequenced material: naive CD4+ T cells sorted from blood. Subset in this sample: CD45RA+ positively selected. CDR3 protein: CASSIDPLGTVNREQYF. The CDR3 DNA follows: TGTGCCAGTAGTATAGATCCCCTGGGGACGGTCAATCGGGAGCAGTACTTC.